Each of the 19 T cell receptor beta chains below was sequenced from the same sample in a study of cytomegalovirus exposure and HLA in healthy donors. Amplification used 60 Vbeta primers and 13 Jbeta primers. Some clones are missing from TCRdb's copy, which holds only in-frame ones; the method was immunoSEQ multiplex PCR. The profile shows fewer than 120,000 clones, approximately 83% of them singletons. Sequencing input: PBMCs. Every receptor here comes from a man between 35 and 55 years old in good health and CMV-seronegative.

Remarks on this clone: Other DNA sequences in the same sample also yield this CDR3. The chain couples TRBV5-1 to TRBJ1-5; 7 bases line up with TRBD1. Germline V gene data show CDR1 as SGHRS and CDR2 as YFSETQ. The CDR3 has 15 residues. The junction had 2 bases not matched to a gene; V was cut back by 0 bases and J by 2 bases. CDR3 DNA: TGCGCCAGCAGCTTGGAGGGGACAGGCAATCAGCCCCAGCATTTT. Its protein product is CASSLEGTGNQPQHF.

This sequence joins TRBV19 and TRBJ2-4, with D hard to call. This CDR3 is 14 amino acids long. CDR1 and CDR2 (germline): LNHDA, SQIVND (reference sequence). V was clipped by 4 bases and J by 0 bases, with 7 bases between them. CDR3: CASSSTGAKNIQYF. The CDR3, as DNA: TGTGCCAGTAGTAGCACTGGAGCCAAAAACATTCAGTACTTC.

This clone was seen only once. The chain has TRBV5-6 and TRBJ2-3, with D perhaps matching TRBD1 (6 bases). The CDR3 loop spans 14 amino acids. V was trimmed by 4 bases and J by 8 bases, leaving 17 bases between them. Germline values: CDR1 SGHDT, CDR2 YYEEEE. The CDR3 loop reads CASSPPRGSGTQYF. The CDR3, as DNA: TGTGCCAGCAGCCCCCCCAGGGGCTCAGGTACGCAGTATTTT.

The chain couples TRBV7-9 to TRBJ1-1; D possibly corresponds to TRBD1 (6 bases). CDR1 is SEHNR, CDR2 FQNEAQ, per germline (reference sequence). The CDR3 is 15 residues long. V was clipped by 0 bases and J by 1 base, with 9 bases between them. CDR3 protein: CASSLAQGTNTEAFF. In nucleotides, the CDR3 is TGTGCCAGCAGCTTAGCTCAGGGGACGAACACTGAAGCTTTCTTT.

The chain employs TRBV28 and TRBJ1-5; D call uncertain. V lost 6 bases to trimming and J lost 9 bases, with 15 bases between them. The CDR3 runs to 13 residues. CDR1 is MDHEN and CDR2 is SYDVKM in the germline V gene. The CDR3 DNA reads as TGTGCCAGCAGGAGGGAGGTTCTATGGCCCCAGCATTTT. Protein: CASRREVLWPQHF.

V gene TRBV19 combines with J gene TRBJ1-1; D gene ambiguous. Trimming left V 2 bases short and J 5 bases short, with 12 bases between. CDR3 length: 14 residues. Germline CDR1 and CDR2: LNHDA and SQIVND (reference sequence). The CDR3 DNA reads TGTGCCAGTAGTATATGGGAGGGTGGGACTGAAGCTTTCTTT. The encoded protein is CASSIWEGGTEAFF.

The chain employs TRBV5-4 and TRBJ2-7, with D perhaps TRBD2 (8 bases). This CDR3 spans 16 amino acids. The germline V gene has CDR1 SGHNT and CDR2 YYREEE (reference sequence). Trimming left V 5 bases short and J 5 bases short, with 23 bases between. Here the CDR3 reads CASRARGDSGAHEQYF. The CDR3 DNA reads as TGTGCCAGCAGAGCCAGGGGGGATAGCGGGGCTCACGAGCAGTACTTC.

The V and J genes are TRBV5-6 and TRBJ2-7; 8 bases line up with TRBD1. V shed 0 bases, J shed 5 bases, and the junction held 10 bases outside the gene matches. Germline V gives CDR1 SGHDT, CDR2 YYEEEE. The CDR3 consists of 16 residues. CDR3 region: CASSLAPGQVRHEQYF. Written as DNA, the CDR3 is TGTGCCAGCAGCTTGGCCCCGGGACAGGTCCGGCACGAGCAGTACTTC.

To note about this clone: The junction differs from germline at one of its ends, possibly a read error. This chain connects TRBV2 to TRBJ1-6, with a possible D match to TRBD1 (6 bases). Germline-derived CDR1 and CDR2 are SNHLY and FYNNEI. The CDR3 extends over 14 amino acids. The CDR3 loop reads CASAPSGAISPLPF. CDR3 DNA sequence: TGTGCCAGCGCCCCGTCAGGGGCCATCTCACCCCTCCCCTTT.

The chain has TRBV2 and TRBJ2-6; possible D gene TRBD1, 7 bases. CDR3 length: 15 residues. Trimming removed 9 bases at V and 2 bases at J, with 14 bases between. The germline gives CDR1 SNHLY, CDR2 FYNNEI. DNA for the CDR3: TGTGCCAGGGGGGGACAGCCTGCTGGGGCCAACGTCCTGACTTTC. Its translation: CARGGQPAGANVLTF.

This chain links TRBV28 with TRBJ2-6; D remains ambiguous. This CDR3 contains 17 residues. The germline gives CDR1 MDHEN, CDR2 SYDVKM. Trimming shortened V by 6 bases and J by 3 bases, and 18 bases separated the two germline ends. The CDR3 spells CASSRRQVSIGANVLTF. CDR3 nucleotide sequence: TGTGCCAGCAGCCGTAGACAAGTCAGCATTGGGGCCAACGTCCTGACTTTC.

The V gene is TRBV15, the J gene TRBJ1-2; D call uncertain. CDR1 LNHNV and CDR2 YYDKDF come from the germline V gene (reference sequence). V lost 9 bases, J lost 4 bases, and 15 bases lay in between. CDR3 length: 13 amino acids. CDR3 loop: CATPPGGLYGYTF. The CDR3 DNA reads as TGTGCCACGCCCCCCGGAGGGCTCTATGGCTACACCTTC.

A few counts support this clone. The chain combines TRBV25-1 with TRBJ2-3, with 14 bases that match TRBD2. CDR1 is MGHDK, CDR2 SYGVNS, per germline. This CDR3 region has 16 residues. The junction had 9 bases not matched to a gene; V was cut back by 8 bases and J by 5 bases. This chain's CDR3 is CASAGTSGGRGDTQYF. As DNA, the CDR3 is TGTGCCAGCGCCGGGACTAGCGGGGGCCGGGGAGATACGCAGTATTTT.

The CDR3 coding sequence is TGTGCCAGTAGTATAGCCCCCTCCAGGGGGTATAACTATGGCTACACCTTC. It codes for CASSIAPSRGYNYGYTF. The chain links TRBV19 to TRBJ1-2; TRBD1 agrees at 7 bases. The CDR3 is 17 residues long. J lost 1 base, V lost 1 base, and 9 bases had no gene match. CDR1 LNHDA and CDR2 SQIVND come from the germline V gene (reference sequence).

The V call is TRBV4-3, the J call TRBJ1-6; weak D call: TRBD1 (6 bases). V dropped 0 bases and J dropped 6 bases, with 12 bases sitting between them. Germline CDR1 reads LGHNA; CDR2 reads YSLEER. There are 16 residues in the CDR3. CDR3 DNA: TGCGCCAGCAGCCAAGAAGGGGCAGGGGTTAATTCACCCCTCCACTTT. As protein: CASSQEGAGVNSPLHF.

The CDR3: CASSLDPGQGNTEAFF. The CDR3, as DNA: TGTGCCAGCAGCTTGGATCCGGGACAGGGGAACACTGAAGCTTTCTTT. The V gene is TRBV5-4, the J gene TRBJ1-1; 9 nucleotides align to TRBD1. This CDR3 is built from 16 residues. V lost 0 bases and J lost 1; bases outside the gene matches: 4. The V gene's germline CDR1 is SGHNT and CDR2 YYREEE (reference sequence).

This chain uses TRBV5-1 with TRBJ2-3, with 9 bases that match TRBD1. This CDR3 has 13 residues. Germline trimming cut 4 bases from V and 5 bases from J; bases unmatched to any gene: 2. Germline CDR1 and CDR2: SGHRS and YFSETQ. As DNA, the CDR3 is TGCGCCAGCAGCAAGGACAGGGGAGATACGCAGTATTTT. Translation gives CASSKDRGDTQYF. Based on the CDR3 plus reference TRBV5-1 and TRBJ2-3, the full variable domain is KAGVTQTPRYLIKTRGQQVTLSCSPISGHRSVSWYQQTPGQGLQFLFEYFSETQRNKGNFPGRFSGRQFSNSRSEMNVSTLELGDSALYLCASSKDRGDTQYFGPGTRLTVL.

The rearrangement links TRBV19 to TRBJ1-5, with 8 bases matching TRBD1. Germline-derived CDR1 and CDR2 are LNHDA and SQIVND (reference sequence). This CDR3 comprises 16 residues. Trimming cost V 4 bases and J 2 bases; bases outside gene matches: 7. CDR3 sequence (DNA): TGTGCCAGTAGTACTTGGACAGGGATCGGCAATCAGCCCCAGCATTTT. It encodes CASSTWTGIGNQPQHF.

The CDR3 sequence: CASSTGQNEKLFF. The CDR3 nucleotides read TGTGCCAGTTCGACAGGGCAGAACGAAAAACTGTTTTTT. The rearrangement uses TRBV27 and TRBJ1-4; 7 bases are a match to TRBD1. The V segment lost 9 bases and the J segment 8 bases; nucleotides outside the gene matches: 9. The germline V gene encodes CDR1 MNHEY and CDR2 SMNVEV (reference sequence). The CDR3 is 13 residues long.